Listed below are T cell receptor beta chains from one sample, sequenced in a study of blood T cell repertoires in COVID-19. Clones were read by immunoSEQ multiplex PCR, and TCRdb kept only the in-frame ones, dropping some. The data contain tens of thousands of clones, 75% to 85% of them singletons. The source material was peripheral blood. Every receptor here comes from a woman aged 65 to 85 with acute or convalescent COVID-19. Each CDR3 is given with its conserved first and last residue. Fields, in order: D gene, V gene, J gene, clone size, CDR3 protein, CDR3 DNA. D genes are given only for firm matches. Expanded clones get a size class; other rows say once, few or many, or leave the size out.

.	TRBV6-5	TRBJ2-2	.	CASTQGSLTGELFF	TGTGCCAGCACCCAGGGGTCTCTCACCGGGGAGCTGTTTTTT
TRBD1	TRBV6-5	TRBJ1-1	.	CASGYRGFGNTEAFF	TGTGCCAGCGGATACAGGGGGTTCGGGAACACTGAAGCTTTCTTT
.	TRBV19	TRBJ1-5	.	CASSVLAGGGQPQHF	TGTGCCAGTAGTGTCCTGGCTGGCGGGGGACAGCCCCAGCATTTT
.	TRBV9	TRBJ1-1	.	CASSVGSQGPEAFF	TGTGCCAGCAGCGTAGGCTCTCAGGGCCCCGAAGCTTTCTTT
TRBD2	TRBV9	TRBJ2-2	.	CASSGRLAGNTGELFF	TGTGCCAGCAGCGGCCGACTAGCGGGGAACACCGGGGAGCTGTTTTTT
TRBD2	TRBV7-2	TRBJ2-1	.	CASSHYPPTSGGRVEQFF	TGTGCCAGCAGCCATTACCCCCCGACTAGCGGGGGCCGGGTTGAGCAGTTCTTC
.	TRBV4-1	TRBJ1-2	few	CASSQEQSLGYGYTF	TGCGCCAGCAGCCAAGAACAGTCCTTGGGCTATGGCTACACCTTC
TRBD1	TRBV6-6	TRBJ1-1	.	CASSRDRRTEAFF	TGTGCCAGCAGTAGGGACAGACGAACTGAAGCTTTCTTT
.	TRBV5-5	TRBJ1-5	.	CASSPDSDQPQHF	TGTGCCAGCAGCCCGGACAGTGATCAGCCCCAGCATTTT
.	TRBV6-5	TRBJ1-1	.	CASSSGVVSEAFF	TGTGCCAGCAGTTCCGGGGTGGTGTCTGAAGCTTTCTTT
.	TRBV7-2	TRBJ1-2	.	CASSLYQGLDYGYTF	TGTGCCAGCAGCTTATATCAGGGTCTAGACTATGGCTACACCTTC
.	TRBV12-3/TRBV12-4	TRBJ1-2	few	CASRAGANYGYTF	TGTGCCAGCAGGGCCGGGGCTAACTATGGCTACACCTTC
TRBD2	TRBV13	TRBJ2-1	.	CASSLASGSLNEQFF	TGTGCCAGCAGCTTAGCTAGCGGGAGCTTAAATGAGCAGTTCTTC
.	TRBV21-1	TRBJ1-1	.	CASSKGGGDSEAFF	TGTGCCAGCAGCAAAGGCGGGGGAGATTCTGAAGCTTTCTTT
.	TRBV19	TRBJ1-2	.	CASSILFQGRNYGYTF	TGTGCCAGTAGTATACTCTTTCAGGGCCGCAACTATGGCTACACCTTC
.	TRBV13	TRBJ1-2	.	CASSRGMLGYTF	TGTGCCAGCAGCCGGGGGATGCTTGGCTACACCTTC
TRBD1	TRBV5-1	TRBJ1-1	.	CASSWTGMAEAFF	TGCGCCAGCAGCTGGACAGGCATGGCTGAAGCTTTCTTT
TRBD1	TRBV4-1	TRBJ1-5	.	CASSQEEGAGQPQHF	TGCGCCAGCAGCCAAGAGGAGGGGGCAGGTCAGCCCCAGCATTTT
TRBD2	TRBV6-5	TRBJ2-1	once	CATERGGRVYNEQFF	TGTGCCACGGAGCGGGGGGGCCGAGTATACAATGAGCAGTTCTTC
TRBD1	TRBV27	TRBJ1-2	.	CASSPTTGNGYTF	TGTGCCAGCAGTCCCACGACAGGGAATGGCTACACCTTC
.	TRBV29-1	TRBJ2-5	.	CSVRGVWETQYF	TGCAGCGTTCGCGGGGTATGGGAGACCCAGTACTTC
TRBD1	TRBV27	TRBJ2-4	few	CASSQLPGQAIAKNIQYF	TGTGCCAGCAGCCAGCTCCCGGGACAGGCGATAGCCAAAAACATTCAGTACTTC
.	TRBV14	TRBJ2-7	.	CASSHTGSNEQYF	TGTGCCAGCAGCCATACAGGGAGCAACGAGCAGTACTTC
.	TRBV7-9	TRBJ2-1	once	CASSPRGGGLDEQFF	TGTGCCAGCAGCCCCAGGGGCGGGGGTTTGGATGAGCAGTTCTTC
TRBD1	TRBV7-9	TRBJ1-6	.	CASSLQGSGSPLHF	TGTGCCAGCAGCCTACAGGGGTCGGGATCACCCCTCCACTTT
.	TRBV7-8	TRBJ2-1	.	CASSLAQDNEQFF	TGTGCCAGCAGCTTAGCACAGGACAATGAGCAGTTCTTC
.	TRBV7-2	TRBJ2-1	few	CASRPGTSPLNEQFF	TGTGCCAGCCGTCCAGGGACAAGCCCTCTGAATGAGCAGTTCTTC
TRBD1	TRBV18	TRBJ1-2	.	CASSPGGQGGYGYTF	TGTGCCAGCTCACCAGGGGGACAGGGAGGCTATGGCTACACCTTC
TRBD1	TRBV25-1	TRBJ2-3	.	CASRMTGTTDTQYF	TGTGCCAGCAGGATGACAGGGACCACAGATACGCAGTATTTT
TRBD2	TRBV4-1	TRBJ2-5	.	CASSQSSPLSGGPQETQYF	TGCGCCAGCAGCCAGTCCTCACCCCTAAGCGGGGGGCCCCAAGAGACCCAGTACTTC
.	TRBV29-1	TRBJ2-7	.	CSVGDPGIGEQYF	TGCAGCGTAGGAGACCCCGGGATTGGGGAGCAGTACTTC
TRBD2	TRBV6-6	TRBJ2-2	once	CASSYGGGPGTGELFF	TGTGCCAGCAGTTACGGCGGGGGGCCGGGAACCGGGGAGCTGTTTTTT
TRBD1	TRBV19	TRBJ1-5	once	CASSPTGGSNQPQHF	TGTGCCAGTAGTCCCACAGGGGGTAGCAATCAGCCCCAGCATTTT
TRBD1	TRBV7-8	TRBJ1-2	.	CASSLAGTGSRGYTF	TGTGCCAGCAGCTTAGCAGGGACAGGGTCGCGTGGCTACACCTTC
TRBD2	TRBV7-2	TRBJ2-1	.	CASSPSGGAGNEQFF	TGTGCCAGCAGTCCTAGCGGGGGGGCCGGCAATGAGCAGTTCTTC
.	TRBV7-8	TRBJ1-2	.	CASSPRGGDFGPNYGYTF	TGTGCCAGCAGCCCCCGAGGAGGAGATTTCGGCCCTAACTATGGCTACACCTTC
.	TRBV10-2	TRBJ1-4	once	CASSSGGKLFF	TGCGCCAGCAGCTCGGGAGGAAAACTGTTTTTT
.	TRBV9	TRBJ2-3	.	CASSSVADTQYF	TGTGCCAGCAGCAGTGTAGCAGATACGCAGTATTTT
.	TRBV4-3	TRBJ1-2	.	CASSQDLTGTYGYTF	TGCGCCAGCAGCCAAGATCTGACAGGCACTTATGGCTACACCTTC
TRBD2	TRBV5-8	TRBJ2-3	.	CASSLTSGDPTDTQYF	TGTGCCAGCAGCTTGACTAGCGGGGACCCCACAGATACGCAGTATTTT
.	TRBV4-2	TRBJ2-5	.	CASSQGRASEQETQYF	TGTGCCAGCAGCCAAGGGCGGGCTAGCGAGCAAGAGACCCAGTACTTC
.	TRBV4-3	TRBJ1-5	.	CASSQSQGNQPQHF	TGCGCCAGCAGCCAATCTCAGGGAAATCAGCCCCAGCATTTT
TRBD1	TRBV5-6	TRBJ1-4	.	CASSLVPGQANEKLFF	TGTGCCAGCAGCTTGGTCCCGGGACAGGCGAATGAAAAACTGTTTTTT
.	TRBV6-1	TRBJ1-1	.	CASSDPGQLNTEAFF	TGTGCCAGCAGTGACCCCGGACAGCTAAACACTGAAGCTTTCTTT
.	TRBV2	TRBJ2-2	once	CASSVNTGELFF	TGTGCCAGCAGTGTAAACACCGGGGAGCTGTTTTTT